One sample yielded the 25 T cell receptor beta chains listed below, sequenced in a study of CD4 T cells in relation to SARS-CoV-2 and coronaviruses. Sequencing was performed with immunoSEQ multiplex PCR; in TCRdb, only in-frame clones are kept and a portion is missing. Among about 26,000 clones listed, roughly 76% were seen once. Before the COVID-19 pandemic, during about 2011-2019, CD4+ T cells were taken from unexposed donors. Isolation of CD4+ T cells took place after 10 days in culture. These TCRs are of unknown antigen specificity. Material: CD4+ T cells from PBMCs, cultured in vitro. Receptor source: a human donor in good health.

This clone has just a few counts. The chain has TRBV29-1 and TRBJ2-5; 13 nucleotides line up with TRBD2. V lost 6 bases to trimming and J lost 5 bases; unmatched junction nucleotides: 9. The CDR3 covers 15 residues. Germline V lookup: CDR1 SQVTM, CDR2 ANQGSEA. The CDR3 loop reads CSVATSGRAGETQYF. CDR3 in DNA: TGCAGCGTCGCTACTAGCGGGAGGGCCGGGGAGACCCAGTACTTC.

The chain couples TRBV2 to TRBJ1-1; D might be TRBD1 (5 bases). The germline V and J ends were trimmed by 3 bases and 3 bases, with 14 bases remaining between them. The CDR3 sequence is 15 residues long. The germline CDR1 and CDR2 sequences are SNHLY and FYNNEI. The CDR3 reads CASSEGRTHYTEAFF. The CDR3 DNA reads TGTGCCAGCAGTGAGGGGCGGACTCATTACACTGAAGCTTTCTTT.

This chain links TRBV9 with TRBJ2-1, with no clear D. V lost 4 bases and J lost 0, with 14 bases in between. CDR1 and CDR2 (germline): SGDLS, YYNGEE. The CDR3 contains 16 residues. CDR3 in amino acids: CASSPSGQNSYNEQFF. In nucleotides, the CDR3 is TGTGCCAGCAGCCCCTCCGGGCAAAACTCCTACAATGAGCAGTTCTTC.

The chain recombines TRBV25-1 with TRBJ2-5; D may correspond to TRBD1 or TRBD2 (6 bases each). This CDR3 comprises 15 residues. V lost 3 bases and J lost 5, with 16 bases in between. From germline, CDR1 is MGHDK and CDR2 SYGVNS. CDR3 residues: CASSEGGRLWETQYF. The DNA of the CDR3 is TGTGCCAGCAGTGAGGGGGGCAGGTTGTGGGAGACCCAGTACTTC.

The gene calls are TRBV7-3 and TRBJ2-5; 8 positions agree with TRBD2. CDR1 and CDR2 (germline): SGHTA, FQGTGA. The CDR3 spans 13 residues. The J segment lost 4 bases and the V segment lost 4 bases, leaving 2 bases of the junction unmatched. Written as DNA, the CDR3 is TGTGCCAGCAGCTCTACTAGCGGAGAGACCCAGTACTTC. It specifies CASSSTSGETQYF.

The V and J genes are TRBV19 and TRBJ2-7; 9 nucleotides match TRBD1. With V trimmed by 5 bases and J by 2 bases, 10 bases remained unmatched. CDR3 length equals 16 residues. Germline assignment: CDR1 LNHDA and CDR2 SQIVND (reference sequence). CDR3 protein: CASSQGSGQGPYEQYF. The CDR3 DNA follows: TGTGCCAGTAGTCAAGGATCGGGACAGGGTCCCTACGAGCAGTACTTC.

The chain recombines TRBV21-1 with TRBJ2-3; TRBD2, the table's D call, lacks a check against the DNA. TRBV21-1 is a pseudogene segment. This CDR3 contains 17 residues. The CDR3, as DNA: TGTGCCAGCACACCCCTCCAGGGCGGGAACCGCGGGTATACGCAGTATTTT. It yields the protein CASTPLQGGNRGYTQYF.

This clone was observed a few times. The genes are TRBV24-1 and TRBJ2-7, with 10 bases aligning to TRBD1. This CDR3 contains 17 residues. Germline CDR1 is KGHDR and CDR2 is SFDVKD. V was clipped by 7 bases and J by 2 bases; unmatched bases: 13. The DNA for the CDR3 is TGTGCCACCAGGGGGGACAGGGGAGAACCAGGACCCTACGAGCAGTACTTC. Protein product: CATRGDRGEPGPYEQYF.

The chain couples TRBV6-5 to TRBJ2-4, with TRBD1 matching 7 bases. The germline CDR1 and CDR2 sequences are MNHEY and SVGAGI. Germline trimming cut 4 bases from V and 8 bases from J; bases unmatched to any gene: 11. The CDR3 is 15 residues long. The CDR3 region has the DNA TGTGCCAGCAGTTCTACAGGGGTAGGATTGGACATTCAGTACTTC. Its translation is CASSSTGVGLDIQYF.

V is TRBV9 and J is TRBJ2-7; 8 nucleotides match TRBD1. V dropped 0 bases and J dropped 4; count of bases not matched to a gene: 6. The CDR3 has 15 amino acids. The V gene's germline CDR1 is SGDLS and CDR2 YYNGEE. The CDR3 nucleotides read TGTGCCAGCAGCGTAGAAGTGGGGACAGGATACGAGCAGTACTTC. Its protein product is CASSVEVGTGYEQYF.

This rearrangement joins TRBV7-8 to TRBJ2-3; 7 bases fit TRBD2. Germline V gives CDR1 SGHVS, CDR2 FQNEAQ. Trimming cost V 1 base and J 2 bases; bases outside gene matches: 12. This CDR3 has 18 residues. For the CDR3, the DNA is TGTGCCAGCAGCTTAGGGCTGGCTAGCGGTTACTACACAGATACGCAGTATTTT. Protein product: CASSLGLASGYYTDTQYF.

The genes are TRBV7-9 and TRBJ2-2; no definite D call. CDR1 SEHNR and CDR2 FQNEAQ come from the germline V gene (reference sequence). This CDR3 spans 16 amino acids. The V end was cut by 3 bases, the J end by 6 bases, with 17 bases between. CDR3 nucleotides: TGTGCCAGCAGCTTTTCACCCCGGGTGGATGCCGGGGAGCTGTTTTTT. Amino acid sequence: CASSFSPRVDAGELFF.

This clone was counted once. The chain joins TRBV5-1 to TRBJ2-1; D uncertain. The CDR3 runs 16 residues. Germline values: CDR1 SGHRS, CDR2 YFSETQ. V was trimmed by 5 bases and J by 3 bases, leaving 18 bases between them. The CDR3 nucleotides read TGCGCCAGCAGAAGGGAAATTTCAGGTTTCTACAATGAGCAGTTCTTC. It yields the protein CASRREISGFYNEQFF.

V is TRBV23-1 and J is TRBJ2-2, with 9 positions matching TRBD2. TRBV23-1 is an ORF; its function is uncertain. Trimming removed 6 bases from V and 6 bases from J; junction bases left unmatched: 11. The CDR3 length is 16 residues. The CDR3 protein is CASRLPGLAEAGELFF. CDR3 bases: TGCGCCAGCAGACTCCCGGGACTAGCTGAGGCCGGGGAGCTGTTTTTT.

The CDR3 DNA reads as TGCGCCAGCAGCCAAATGGTTGGGGGCGAGACCCAGTACTTC. Amino acid sequence: CASSQMVGGETQYF. The rearrangement uses TRBV4-3 and TRBJ2-5; possible D gene TRBD1, 6 bases. This CDR3 is built from 14 residues. Germline CDR1 and CDR2: LGHNA and YSLEER. V shed 2 bases and J shed 5 bases, with 12 bases lying between them.

The chain has TRBV12-3 or TRBV12-4 and TRBJ1-2; D is perhaps TRBD1 (6 bases). There are 13 residues in the CDR3. V was shortened by 1 base and J by 7 bases, with 10 bases between the two germline ends. CDR3 sequence reads: CASSLVTGIGYTF. The CDR3 DNA is TGTGCCAGCAGTTTAGTAACAGGGATTGGCTACACCTTC.

The rearrangement uses TRBV12-3 or TRBV12-4 and TRBJ1-4; D remains unclear. CDR3 length: 13 amino acids. With 3 bases removed from V and 5 bases from J, the gap between germline ends came to 7 bases. The CDR3 DNA reads as TGTGCCAGCAGTTTGATGGGGAATGAAAAACTGTTTTTT. Residues: CASSLMGNEKLFF.

The chain couples TRBV10-3 to TRBJ2-1; 14 bases agree with TRBD2. The junction had 10 bases not matched to a gene; V was cut back by 3 bases and J by 6 bases. CDR1 is ENHRY, CDR2 SYGVKD, per germline. The CDR3 length is 18 residues. CDR3 sequence (DNA): TGTGCCATCAGTGAAGGGGTTGGGACTAGCGGGAGTACCAATGAGCAGTTCTTC. Translated, it gives CAISEGVGTSGSTNEQFF.

The V gene is TRBV4-3, the J gene TRBJ1-5; no firm D call. The CDR3 extends over 15 amino acids. CDR1 is LGHNA and CDR2 is YSLEER in the germline V gene. The germline V and J ends were trimmed by 1 base and 0 bases, with 7 bases remaining between them. CDR3 sequence reads: CASSQGWNSNQPQHF. The DNA for the CDR3 is TGCGCCAGCAGCCAAGGGTGGAATAGCAATCAGCCCCAGCATTTT.

In this sample, this clone turned up a few times. This chain joins TRBV6-6 and TRBJ2-5; 11 bases match TRBD2. Germline CDR1 and CDR2: MNHNY and SVGAGI (reference sequence). The junction had 3 bases not matched to a gene; V was cut back by 6 bases and J by 3 bases. The CDR3 covers 14 residues. CDR3 protein: CASRQGLAEETQYF. The CDR3 DNA is TGTGCCAGCAGACAGGGACTAGCGGAAGAGACCCAGTACTTC.

The gene calls are TRBV27 and TRBJ2-5, with 10 nucleotides matching TRBD2. V trimming: 6 bases; J trimming: 2 bases; junction bases outside the gene matches: 9. CDR3 length: 16 residues. Germline CDR1 reads MNHEY; CDR2 reads SMNVEV (reference sequence). The CDR3 nucleotides are TGTGCCAGCAGCGGGGGCCGTAGCGGGGGGCAAGAGACCCAGTACTTC. This gives the protein CASSGGRSGGQETQYF.

The rearrangement uses TRBV7-9 and TRBJ1-2, with 8 bases lining up with TRBD1. This CDR3 has 14 amino acids. Germline CDR1 and CDR2: SEHNR and FQNEAQ (reference sequence). Trimming at V came to 4 bases and at J to 4 bases, leaving 5 bases not matched to a gene. The CDR3 DNA reads TGTGCCAGCAGCTCGACAGGGGTAGGCTATGGCTACACCTTC. Protein sequence: CASSSTGVGYGYTF.

This sequence joins TRBV2 and TRBJ2-7; weak D call: TRBD1 (6 bases). The CDR3 sequence is 13 residues long. V was pared by 7 bases and J by 9 bases, with 19 bases between. Germline CDR1 SNHLY, CDR2 FYNNEI. The CDR3 region has the DNA TGTGCCAGCAACCAAGAGACAGGTCTGGGGCAGTACTTC. It encodes CASNQETGLGQYF.

This clone came up a few times. The rearrangement uses TRBV9 and TRBJ1-1; D uncertain. V dropped 3 bases and J dropped 1 base, with 10 bases sitting between them. This CDR3 contains 14 residues. The germline V gene has CDR1 SGDLS and CDR2 YYNGEE. Here the CDR3 reads CASSARTANTEAFF. Written as DNA, the CDR3 is TGTGCCAGCAGCGCCCGTACAGCGAACACTGAAGCTTTCTTT.

The chain has TRBV7-8 and TRBJ2-7; 7 bases agree with TRBD1. This CDR3 spans 16 amino acids. CDR1 is SGHVS, CDR2 FQNEAQ, per germline. The trim removed 1 base at V and 0 bases at J, leaving 6 bases unmatched. DNA of the CDR3: TGTGCCAGCAGCTTAGAGGGGGCCAAGGGCTCCTACGAGCAGTACTTC. Protein: CASSLEGAKGSYEQYF.